This T cell receptor (beta chain) was profiled in a study of blood T cells in healthy people across ages. Study-level points and caveats: Per million T cells, TCR beta diversity dropped roughly linearly as age increased.

PCR was performed a second time for about 7 to 12 cycles using a sample-barcoded 5' primer and a J-beta primer mix. Using its own MiXCR run on the 5' RACE reads, TCRdb lists one record per CDR3 protein. The sample includes about 540,000 distinct CDR3 sequences, approximately 25% seen only once; the top ten take around 10%. The draw of peripheral blood yielded ten milliliters from each donor. CDR3 length: 14 residues. CDR1 is MNHEY, CDR2 SMNVEV, per germline (reference sequence). The V end lost 6 bases, the J end lost 5 bases, and 16 bases lay between the germline ends. This clonotype was seen a few times. The antigen is undetermined. The same specimen was also included in a second study, on T cells of mothers and their children. This second study notes: The cDNA synthesis received all extracted RNA, at about 1.5 ug per 15 ul. Overlap in related mother-child pairs always slightly exceeded unrelated pairs, never significantly.

The clonotype comes from a boy between 5 and 17 years old in good health. The source material was blood. The chain links TRBV27 to TRBJ1-2, with a tentative D call TRBD1 (6 bases). CDR3: CASRGGQGPYGYTF. CDR3 bases: TGTGCCAGCAGGGGGGGTCAGGGGCCTTATGGCTACACCTTC.